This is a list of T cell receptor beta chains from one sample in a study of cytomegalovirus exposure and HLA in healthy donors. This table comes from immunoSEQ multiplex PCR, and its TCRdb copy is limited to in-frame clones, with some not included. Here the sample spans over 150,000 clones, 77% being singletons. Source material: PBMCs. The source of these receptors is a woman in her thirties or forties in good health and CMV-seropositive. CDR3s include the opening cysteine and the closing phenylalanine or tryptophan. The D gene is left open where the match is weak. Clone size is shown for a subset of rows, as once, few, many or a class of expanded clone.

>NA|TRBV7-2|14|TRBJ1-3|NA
TGTGCCAGCAGCTCGGGACTGAATGGAAACACCATATATTTT
CASSSGLNGNTIYF
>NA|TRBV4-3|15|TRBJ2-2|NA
TGCGCCAGCAGTGTGGCAGCGGTTAACACCGGGGAGCTGTTTTTT
CASSVAAVNTGELFF
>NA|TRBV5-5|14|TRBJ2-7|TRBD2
TGTGCCACCAATGCCGGGACTAGTGGTTACGAGCAGTACTTC
CATNAGTSGYEQYF
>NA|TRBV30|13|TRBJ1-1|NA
TGTGCCTGGAATCTTGGGGCAAACACTGAAGCTTTCTTT
CAWNLGANTEAFF
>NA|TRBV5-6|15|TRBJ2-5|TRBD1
TGTGCCAGCAGCACCCCGACAGGGTTCGGAGAGACCCAGTACTTC
CASSTPTGFGETQYF
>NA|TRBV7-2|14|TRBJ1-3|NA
TGTGCCAGCAGCTTGCAGTCCTCTGGAAACACCATATATTTT
CASSLQSSGNTIYF
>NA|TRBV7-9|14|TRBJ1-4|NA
TGTTCCAGCAGCTTCGGGACTGGTAATGAAAAACTGTTTTTT
CSSSFGTGNEKLFF
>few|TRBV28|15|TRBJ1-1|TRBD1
TGTGCCAGCAGCTTACAGGGGGCATCGTACACTGAAGCTTTCTTT
CASSLQGASYTEAFF
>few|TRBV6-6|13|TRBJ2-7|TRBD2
TGTGCCAGCGAAGCGGGGCCCTACTACGAGCAGTACTTC
CASEAGPYYEQYF
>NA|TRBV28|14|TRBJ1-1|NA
TGTGCCAGCAGGCCGGGAGGAGGGGGCACTGAAGCTTTCTTT
CASRPGGGGTEAFF
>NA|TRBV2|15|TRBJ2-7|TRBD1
TGTGCCAGCAGCGGACTGGACAGGGGTCAAAACGAGCAGTACTTC
CASSGLDRGQNEQYF
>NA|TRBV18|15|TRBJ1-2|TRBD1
TGTGCCAGCTCACCTGGACAGGGGGCTAACTATGGCTACACCTTC
CASSPGQGANYGYTF
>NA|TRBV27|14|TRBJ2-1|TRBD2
TGTGCCAGGTTGAGCGGGGGGTCCTACAATGAGCAGTTCTTC
CARLSGGSYNEQFF
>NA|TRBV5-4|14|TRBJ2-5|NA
TGTGCCAGCAGCCCCAGGATGGGGGGAGAGACCCAGTACTTC
CASSPRMGGETQYF
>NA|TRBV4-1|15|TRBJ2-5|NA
TGCGCCAGCAGCCAGGGCTCGGGGGGCGGTGAGACCCAGTACTTC
CASSQGSGGGETQYF
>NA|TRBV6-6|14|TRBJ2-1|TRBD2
TGTGCCAGCAGTTATCATACTAGCGGCAATGAGCAGTTCTTC
CASSYHTSGNEQFF
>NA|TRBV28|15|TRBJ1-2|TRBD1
TGTGCCAGCAGTCGTACAGGGGGCGCGGACTATGGCTACACCTTC
CASSRTGGADYGYTF
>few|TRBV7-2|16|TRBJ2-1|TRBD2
TGTGCCAGCAGTGACGGCGGGAGGGGCTCCTACAATGAGCAGTTCTTC
CASSDGGRGSYNEQFF
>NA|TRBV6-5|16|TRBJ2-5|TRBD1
TGTGCCAGCAGTTACTCGATACAGGGGACGGGAGAGACCCAGTACTTC
CASSYSIQGTGETQYF
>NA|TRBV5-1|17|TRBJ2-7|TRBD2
TGCGCCAGCAGTCTGGGCGGGGGGGGCGGCGTTTCCTACGAGCAGTACTTC
CASSLGGGGGVSYEQYF
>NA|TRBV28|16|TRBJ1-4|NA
TGTGCCAGCAGTCCAAACCCCCAGGGGAATAATGAAAAACTGTTTTTT
CASSPNPQGNNEKLFF
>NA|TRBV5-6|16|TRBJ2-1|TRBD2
TGTGCCAGCAGCCCTCTCACTAGCGGGGGGTTAAATGAGCAGTTCTTC
CASSPLTSGGLNEQFF
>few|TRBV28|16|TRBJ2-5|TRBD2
TGTGCCAGCAGTCCACCCCGTAGGGCGGGAGTAGAGACCCAGTACTTC
CASSPPRRAGVETQYF
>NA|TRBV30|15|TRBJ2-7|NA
TGTGCCTGGAGTGTGTCCGGGGTCATAGGAAACGAGCAGTACTTC
CAWSVSGVIGNEQYF
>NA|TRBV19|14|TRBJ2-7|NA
TGTGCCAGTAGTATCGAGACAGGAACCTACGAGCAGTACTTC
CASSIETGTYEQYF
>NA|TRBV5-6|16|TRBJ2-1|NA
TGTGCCAGCAGCTTGGACCCAGCGACGCGATCCAATGAGCAGTTCTTC
CASSLDPATRSNEQFF
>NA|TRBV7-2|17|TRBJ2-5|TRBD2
TGTGCCAGCAGCCCGACCTACGGACTAGCGGGAGGAGAGACCCAGTACTTC
CASSPTYGLAGGETQYF
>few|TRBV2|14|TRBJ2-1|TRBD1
TGTGCCAGCAGTGATTCCGGGACAGGGGGTGAGCAGTTCTTC
CASSDSGTGGEQFF
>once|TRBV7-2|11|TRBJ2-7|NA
TGTGCCAGCAGCACCCTGGGGACACTCTACTTC
CASSTLGTLYF
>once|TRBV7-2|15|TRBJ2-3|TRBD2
TGTGCCAGCAGACCCCTAGCGGGGGTCACAGATACGCAGTATTTT
CASRPLAGVTDTQYF
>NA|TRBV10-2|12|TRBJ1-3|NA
TGCGCCAGCAGTGGGAGGGGAAACACCATATATTTT
CASSGRGNTIYF
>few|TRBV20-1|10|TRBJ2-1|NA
TGCAGTGCTATTTCGAATGAGCAGTTCTTC
CSAISNEQFF
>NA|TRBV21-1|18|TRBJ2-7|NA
TGTGCCAGCAGCAAACTGGAGAGAGAAAAGCGGGTCTCCTACGAGCAGTACTTC
CASSKLEREKRVSYEQYF
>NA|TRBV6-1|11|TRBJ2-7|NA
TGTGCCAGCAGTGGGAGAGTCGAGCAGTACTTC
CASSGRVEQYF
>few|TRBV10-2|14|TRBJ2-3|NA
TGCGCCAGCAGTGAGGTTCAGGGCACAGATACGCAGTATTTT
CASSEVQGTDTQYF
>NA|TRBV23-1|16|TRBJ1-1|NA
TGCGCCAGCAGCCTGGGGGGGGGAGGAATGAACACTGAAGCTTTCTTT
CASSLGGGGMNTEAFF
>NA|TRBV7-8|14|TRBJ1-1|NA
TGTGCCAGCAGCTCCAGGGGCCCGAACACTGAAGCTTTCTTT
CASSSRGPNTEAFF